The source of this T cell receptor beta chain is a study of blood T cell repertoires in COVID-19. This CDR3 is 17 amino acids long. Germline values: CDR1 SGHRS, CDR2 YFSETQ. The V and J ends lost 3 bases and 6 bases, in that order; junction bases with no gene match: 13. This clone was detected a few times. Generated by immunoSEQ multiplex PCR, the TCRdb table keeps only in-frame clones and is missing some. Altogether over 120,000 clones are present, over 80% being singletons, with the ten largest covering approximately 0.95%. The V gene is TRBV5-1, the J gene TRBJ2-2; 8 positions match TRBD2. The sequenced material came from peripheral blood. The origin of this receptor is a woman aged 45-65 years with acute or convalescent COVID-19. This CDR3 reads CASSSGGAAGTAGELFF. CDR3 in DNA: TGCGCCAGCAGCTCCGGGGGGGCGGCAGGAACGGCCGGGGAGCTGTTTTTT.